The 32 T cell receptor beta chains below come from one sample, sequenced in a study of control samples from healthy donors and cancer patients. Only in-frame clones appear in the TCRdb table, and some are missing; sequencing was by immunoSEQ multiplex PCR. The sample lists 150,000 to 200,000 clones, approximately 94% occurring once. The specimen was blood. The receptors shown here come from a woman aged 40 to 50 in good health.

The V gene is TRBV5-1, the J gene TRBJ1-4, with 11 bases aligning to TRBD1. In germline, CDR1 is SGHRS, CDR2 YFSETQ. J gave up 8 bases and V 4 bases, and 10 bases lay outside the gene matches. The CDR3 is 16 residues long. The CDR3 sequence is CASSLDRGPSEEKLFF. The CDR3 DNA reads as TGCGCCAGCAGCCTGGACAGGGGGCCAAGTGAGGAAAAACTGTTTTTT.

The rearrangement links TRBV5-1 to TRBJ2-1; 12 bases are shared with TRBD2. Per germline, CDR1 SGHRS and CDR2 YFSETQ. V shed 3 bases, J shed 3 bases, and the junction held 4 bases outside the gene matches. The length of the CDR3 is 16 residues. The CDR3 DNA sequence: TGCGCCAGCAGCTCTATACTAGCGGGGGGCTACAATGAGCAGTTCTTC. It encodes CASSSILAGGYNEQFF.

This chain uses TRBV6-1 with TRBJ2-1; D not certain. The germline V and J ends were trimmed by 4 bases and 0 bases, with 19 bases remaining between them. Germline CDR1 is MNHNS and CDR2 is SASEGT. This CDR3 region has 18 residues. The CDR3: CASSGLLESPFSYNEQFF. The DNA of the CDR3 is TGTGCCAGCAGTGGGTTGCTGGAAAGCCCATTCTCCTACAATGAGCAGTTCTTC.

V is TRBV18 and J is TRBJ1-6; 7 nucleotides agree with TRBD1. CDR3 length: 14 residues. Germline-derived CDR1 and CDR2 are KGHSH and LQKENI. Trimming cost V 6 bases and J 6 bases; bases outside gene matches: 5. The CDR3 DNA sequence: TGTGCCAGCTCGGCGGGACAGATTAATTCACCCCTCCACTTT. Residues: CASSAGQINSPLHF.

This clone was seen once. The V and J genes are TRBV7-6 and TRBJ2-3, with unresolved D. Trimming removed 5 bases from V and 0 bases from J, with 12 bases in between. The germline V gene has CDR1 SGHVS and CDR2 FNYEAQ. There are 15 residues in the CDR3. The CDR3 nucleotides are TGTGCCAGCAGCCCAGAATTACCTAGCACAGATACGCAGTATTTT. Translating it yields CASSPELPSTDTQYF.

The chain is built from TRBV4-3 and TRBJ1-1; unclear D gene. The CDR3 extends over 13 amino acids. Trimming removed 4 bases at V and 4 bases at J, with 10 bases between. Germline values: CDR1 LGHNA, CDR2 YSLEER. In DNA form, the CDR3 reads TGCGCCAGCAGCCCTATCCGGGGCACTGAAGCTTTCTTT. The encoded protein is CASSPIRGTEAFF.

V usage is TRBV5-1 and J usage is TRBJ2-5, with D perhaps TRBD1 or TRBD2 (5 bases each). V was trimmed by 4 bases and J by 5 bases, leaving 12 bases between them. Germline V gene data show CDR1 as SGHRS and CDR2 as YFSETQ. The CDR3 sequence is 13 residues long. The CDR3 region is CASSLNWGETQYF. DNA for the CDR3: TGCGCCAGCAGCCTCAATTGGGGGGAGACCCAGTACTTC.

This chain links TRBV7-2 with TRBJ1-1, with 7 positions matching TRBD1. CDR1 and CDR2 from the germline V gene are SGHTA and FQGNSA. This CDR3 contains 14 residues. The V segment lost 5 bases and the J segment 0 bases; nucleotides outside the gene matches: 3. The CDR3 protein is CASSETGLNTEAFF. Here the CDR3 DNA reads TGTGCCAGCAGCGAGACAGGGTTGAACACTGAAGCTTTCTTT.

The gene calls are TRBV27 and TRBJ2-1; TRBD2 aligns across 13 bases. The germline V gene encodes CDR1 MNHEY and CDR2 SMNVEV (reference sequence). The ends lost 7 bases at V and 8 bases at J; junction bases unmatched: 8. CDR3 length equals 15 residues. CDR3 region: CASTLGTSGIDEQFF. The CDR3 nucleotides are TGTGCCAGCACCCTCGGGACTAGCGGGATCGATGAGCAGTTCTTC.

The chain couples TRBV19 to TRBJ1-2; a weak D match, TRBD1 (6 bases). The V and J ends lost 3 bases and 4 bases respectively, with 12 bases between them. The CDR3 runs 14 residues. CDR1 and CDR2 from the germline V gene are LNHDA and SQIVND (reference sequence). For the CDR3, the DNA is TGTGCCAGTAGTATCTACAGGGCCTCCTATGGCTACACCTTC. Protein: CASSIYRASYGYTF.

The J gene is TRBJ1-1, the V gene TRBV19, with D possibly matching TRBD1 (5 bases). V was pared by 7 bases and J by 4 bases, with 10 bases between. The length of the CDR3 is 12 residues. CDR1 and CDR2 from the germline V gene are LNHDA and SQIVND (reference sequence). The CDR3 protein is CASNRIFTEAFF. In DNA form, the CDR3 reads TGTGCCAGTAACAGGATCTTCACTGAAGCTTTCTTT.

The V call is TRBV3-1 (or the pseudogene TRBV3-2), the J call TRBJ1-2, with D perhaps TRBD1 (6 bases). The CDR3 loop spans 12 amino acids. Trimming cost V 4 bases and J 7 bases, with 10 bases left between them. Germline V gene lookup returns CDR1 LGHDT and CDR2 YNNKEL (reference sequence). The CDR3 sequence is CASSLPGVGYTF. The CDR3 bases are TGTGCCAGCAGCCTGCCAGGGGTTGGCTACACCTTC.

V usage is TRBV25-1 and J usage is TRBJ1-6; a possible D gene is TRBD1 (6 bases). This CDR3 has 15 amino acids. The germline CDR1 and CDR2 sequences are MGHDK and SYGVNS. V was shortened by 8 bases and J by 0 bases, with 11 bases between the two germline ends. CDR3 sequence: CASQTGDSYNSPLHF. CDR3 nucleotide sequence: TGTGCCAGCCAGACAGGAGACTCCTATAATTCACCCCTCCACTTT.

CDR3 region: CASSRGDREKLFF. In nucleotides, the CDR3 is TGTGCCAGCAGCCGAGGGGATCGGGAAAAACTGTTTTTT. The chain joins TRBV7-3 to TRBJ1-4; D possibly corresponds to TRBD1 (5 bases). The V end lost 5 bases, the J end lost 8 bases, and 12 bases lay between the germline ends. The CDR3 is made up of 13 amino acids. From germline, CDR1 is SGHTA and CDR2 FQGTGA.

The chain recombines TRBV5-6 with TRBJ2-1; either TRBD1 or TRBD2 may fit D (6 bases each). Germline V gene lookup returns CDR1 SGHDT and CDR2 YYEEEE. The CDR3 consists of 13 residues. Trimming took off 2 bases at V and 8 bases at J, with 11 bases between the two ends. The CDR3 DNA sequence: TGTGCCAGCAGCTTCGGGGGCCGGGATGAGCAGTTCTTC. Translation gives CASSFGGRDEQFF. Using reference TRBV5-6 and TRBJ2-1 for the parts outside the CDR3, the full variable domain is DAGVTQSPTHLIKTRGQQVTLRCSPKSGHDTVSWYQQALGQGPQFIFQYYEEEERQRGNFPDRFSGHQFPNYSSELNVNALLLGDSALYLCASSFGGRDEQFFGPGTRLTVL.

The CDR3 DNA sequence: TGTGCCAGCAGTTTACGTCTGGGGCCCGATTCACCCCTCCACTTT. Translation gives CASSLRLGPDSPLHF. This chain joins TRBV27 and TRBJ1-6, with D possibly being TRBD1 (5 bases). Per the germline V gene, CDR1 is MNHEY and CDR2 is SMNVEV (reference sequence). The germline V and J ends were trimmed by 2 bases and 8 bases, with 13 bases remaining between them. This CDR3 region has 15 residues.

The chain combines TRBV15 with TRBJ1-5; D may be TRBD1 (6 bases). Per the germline V gene, CDR1 is LNHNV and CDR2 is YYDKDF (reference sequence). The V and J ends lost 9 bases and 3 bases respectively, with 9 bases between them. The CDR3 totals 12 residues. CDR3 sequence (DNA): TGTGCCACTGGACAGTTCAATCAGCCCCAGCATTTT. It yields the protein CATGQFNQPQHF. The whole variable domain, filled in from reference TRBV15 and TRBJ1-5, reads DAMVIQNPRYQVTQFGKPVTLSCSQTLNHNVMYWYQQKSSQAPKLLFHYYDKDFNNEADTPDNFQSRRPNTSFCFLDIRSPGLGDTAMYLCATGQFNQPQHFGDGTRLSIL.

The J gene is TRBJ2-5, the V gene TRBV27; TRBD2 might be the D (7 bases). Trimming took off 8 bases at V and 1 base at J, with 20 bases between the two ends. CDR1 MNHEY and CDR2 SMNVEV come from the germline V gene (reference sequence). The CDR3 extends over 16 amino acids. The CDR3, as DNA: TGTGCCAGCTCTAAAGGGGGGGTCACCCTCCAAGAGACCCAGTACTTC. As protein: CASSKGGVTLQETQYF.

The V gene is TRBV5-1, the J gene TRBJ1-2, with 7 bases aligning to TRBD1. The germline CDR1 and CDR2 sequences are SGHRS and YFSETQ. This CDR3 has 14 residues. V was clipped by 0 bases and J by 3 bases; unmatched bases: 2. The CDR3 protein is CASSLAGTDYGYTF. The CDR3 region has the DNA TGCGCCAGCAGCTTGGCCGGGACAGACTATGGCTACACCTTC.

This clone appeared once. V usage is TRBV11-1 and J usage is TRBJ2-7, with 7 bases lining up with TRBD1. V was pared by 4 bases and J by 2 bases, with 2 bases of the junction left unmatched. Germline CDR1 is SGHAT and CDR2 is FQDESV (reference sequence). This CDR3 contains 13 residues. CDR3 sequence: CASSYDRAYEQYF. The CDR3 nucleotides read TGTGCCAGCAGCTACGACAGGGCCTACGAGCAGTACTTC. Full variable domain (outside the CDR3, taken from reference TRBV11-1 and TRBJ2-7): EAEVAQSPRYKITEKSQAVAFWCDPISGHATLYWYRQILGQGPELLVQFQDESVVDDSQLPKDRFSAERLKGVDSTLKIQPAELGDSAMYLCASSYDRAYEQYFGPGTRLTVT.

The chain recombines TRBV20-1 with TRBJ2-1; 7 bases match TRBD2. The CDR3 sequence is 11 residues long. The V gene end was trimmed by 3 bases and the J gene end by 9 bases; junction bases not matched to a gene: 2. Germline CDR1 reads DFQATT; CDR2 reads SNEGSKA (reference sequence). CDR3 in amino acids: CSASGGGEQFF. In nucleotides, the CDR3 is TGCAGTGCTAGTGGGGGGGGTGAGCAGTTCTTC.

The chain recombines TRBV5-8 with TRBJ2-1; D may be TRBD2 (5 bases). The CDR3 has 15 amino acids. Trimming took off 2 bases at V and 5 bases at J, with 14 bases between the two ends. The germline CDR1 and CDR2 sequences are SGHTS and YDEGEE. The CDR3, as DNA: TGTGCCAGCAGCTTAACGGGGATCAACCACAATGAGCAGTTCTTC. Translation gives CASSLTGINHNEQFF.

The chain carries TRBV5-6 and TRBJ1-1, with 9 bases identical to TRBD1. V shed 4 bases, J shed 1 base, and the junction held 11 bases outside the gene matches. The germline CDR1 and CDR2 sequences are SGHDT and YYEEEE. The CDR3 is 17 residues long. The CDR3 DNA reads TGTGCCAGCAGCGCACAGGGGGCGGGTTGGGAGAACACTGAAGCTTTCTTT. Translating it yields CASSAQGAGWENTEAFF.

The chain uses TRBV20-1 and TRBJ1-1; D is uncertain. V was clipped by 7 bases and J by 0 bases, with 3 bases between them. Germline CDR1 DFQATT, CDR2 SNEGSKA (reference sequence). The CDR3 is 10 residues long. This chain's CDR3 is CSVLNTEAFF. CDR3 DNA sequence: TGCAGTGTCTTGAACACTGAAGCTTTCTTT.

The gene calls are TRBV5-1 and TRBJ2-3; D gene unclear. The CDR3 contains 17 residues. Trimming pared 0 bases from V and 1 base from J, leaving 15 bases between. From germline, CDR1 is SGHRS and CDR2 YFSETQ. The CDR3 protein is CASSLEGRLFGTDTQYF. The CDR3, as DNA: TGCGCCAGCAGCTTGGAAGGCAGATTGTTTGGCACAGATACGCAGTATTTT.

The chain couples TRBV4-2 to TRBJ2-7, with D possibly being TRBD1 (7 bases). Between the trimmed V and J ends, which lost 1 base and 4 bases, there was a span of 14 bases. CDR3 length: 15 amino acids. Per germline, CDR1 LGHNA and CDR2 YNFKEQ. The DNA for the CDR3 is TGTGCCAGCAGCCAAGGAGCATCAGGGGGGTACGAGCAGTACTTC. It codes for CASSQGASGGYEQYF.

This clone was recorded a few times. The chain recombines TRBV4-2 with TRBJ2-7; TRBD1 matches 10 bases. V gave up 3 bases and J gave up 4 bases; unmatched junction bases: 6. CDR1 LGHNA and CDR2 YNFKEQ come from the germline V gene. CDR3 length: 15 amino acids. Here the CDR3 reads CASSHPGQGSYEQYF. The CDR3 DNA reads TGTGCCAGCAGCCATCCGGGACAGGGGTCGTACGAGCAGTACTTC.

This clone is a singleton in its sample. The CDR3 DNA reads TGTGCCACCAGTGAGTCGGGAGGGCCGAACACCGGGGAGCTGTTTTTT. It yields the protein CATSESGGPNTGELFF. The J gene is TRBJ2-2, the V gene TRBV24-1, with 8 bases identical to TRBD2. V was pared by 4 bases and J by 0 bases, with 3 bases of the junction left unmatched. CDR3 length equals 16 residues. Germline loops: CDR1 KGHDR, CDR2 SFDVKD.

The rearrangement links TRBV10-1 to TRBJ2-2; D may correspond to TRBD1 or TRBD2 (5 bases each). Trimming took off 6 bases at V and 2 bases at J, with 16 bases between the two ends. CDR1 is WNHNN and CDR2 is SYGVQD in the germline V gene (reference sequence). The CDR3 runs to 16 residues. The CDR3 DNA reads TGCGCCAGCAGATCGGGGCAGCGGACAAACACCGGGGAGCTGTTTTTT. Translating gives CASRSGQRTNTGELFF.

This CDR3 reads CAWTTDTRGYEQYF. CDR3 sequence (DNA): TGTGCCTGGACTACGGACACGAGGGGCTACGAGCAGTACTTC. V and J are TRBV30 and TRBJ2-7, with D perhaps being TRBD1 or TRBD2 (5 bases each). CDR3 size: 14 residues. Germline V gives CDR1 GTSNPN, CDR2 SVGIG (reference sequence). Trimming left V 4 bases short and J 3 bases short, with 16 bases between.

The V call is TRBV7-6, the J call TRBJ2-2; TRBD1 matches at 11 bases. Germline trimming cut 2 bases from V and 5 bases from J; bases unmatched to any gene: 4. The CDR3 totals 16 residues. CDR1 is SGHVS and CDR2 is FNYEAQ in the germline V gene. This CDR3 is CASSLRTGGRTGELFF. The CDR3 nucleotides read TGTGCCAGCAGCTTAAGGACAGGGGGCCGGACCGGGGAGCTGTTTTTT.

The J gene is TRBJ1-5, the V gene TRBV10-3, with TRBD1 matching over 7 bases. With 8 bases clipped from V and 0 bases from J, the junction kept 13 bases outside the gene matches. CDR1 and CDR2 (germline): ENHRY, SYGVKD. The CDR3 covers 17 residues. The CDR3 is CAIGSHRGADSNQPQHF. CDR3 DNA: TGTGCCATCGGCTCTCACAGGGGCGCGGATAGCAATCAGCCCCAGCATTTT.